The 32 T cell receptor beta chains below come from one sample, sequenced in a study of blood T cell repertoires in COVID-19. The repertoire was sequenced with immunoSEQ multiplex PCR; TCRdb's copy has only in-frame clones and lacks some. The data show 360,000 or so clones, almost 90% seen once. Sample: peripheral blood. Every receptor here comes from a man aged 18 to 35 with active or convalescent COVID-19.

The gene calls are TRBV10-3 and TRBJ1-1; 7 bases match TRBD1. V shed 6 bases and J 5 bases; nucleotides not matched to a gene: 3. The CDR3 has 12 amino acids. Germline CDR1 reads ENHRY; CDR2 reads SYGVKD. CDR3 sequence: CAIRPGGTEAFF. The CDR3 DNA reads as TGTGCCATCAGACCAGGGGGTACTGAAGCTTTCTTT.

The CDR3 region has the DNA TGTGCCAGCGTCAGACAGGGGGCTAGGGGCACTGAAGCTTTCTTT. As protein: CASVRQGARGTEAFF. The chain combines TRBV6-5 with TRBJ1-1, with 10 bases matching TRBD1. CDR1 MNHEY and CDR2 SVGAGI come from the germline V gene. The trim removed 8 bases at V and 4 bases at J, leaving 10 bases unmatched. The CDR3 is 15 residues long.

CDR3 loop: CASSNMDRNTEAFF. Written as DNA, the CDR3 is TGTGCCAGCAGTAATATGGACAGGAACACTGAAGCTTTCTTT. The genes are TRBV28 and TRBJ1-1; weak D call: TRBD1 (6 bases). The germline V gene encodes CDR1 MDHEN and CDR2 SYDVKM. This CDR3 is built from 14 residues. Trimming took 5 bases from V and 1 from J, leaving 11 bases between them.

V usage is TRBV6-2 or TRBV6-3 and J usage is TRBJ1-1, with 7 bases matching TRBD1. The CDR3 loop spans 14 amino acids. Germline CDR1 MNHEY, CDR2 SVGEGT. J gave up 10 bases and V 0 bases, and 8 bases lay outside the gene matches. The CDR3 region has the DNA TGTGCCAGCAGTTACTCCCGACAGGGATTGGGAGCTTTCTTT. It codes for CASSYSRQGLGAFF.

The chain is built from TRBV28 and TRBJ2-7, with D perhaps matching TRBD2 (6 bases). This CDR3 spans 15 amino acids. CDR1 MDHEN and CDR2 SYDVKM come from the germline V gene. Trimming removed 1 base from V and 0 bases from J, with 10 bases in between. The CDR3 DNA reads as TGTGCCAGCAGTTTATTATCCGGGGGCTCCTACGAGCAGTACTTC. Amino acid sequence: CASSLLSGGSYEQYF. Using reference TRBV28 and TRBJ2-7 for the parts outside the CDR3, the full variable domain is DVKVTQSSRYLVKRTGEKVFLECVQDMDHENMFWYRQDPGLGLRLIYFSYDVKMKEKGDIPEGYSVSREKKERFSLILESASTNQTSMYLCASSLLSGGSYEQYFGPGTRLTVT.

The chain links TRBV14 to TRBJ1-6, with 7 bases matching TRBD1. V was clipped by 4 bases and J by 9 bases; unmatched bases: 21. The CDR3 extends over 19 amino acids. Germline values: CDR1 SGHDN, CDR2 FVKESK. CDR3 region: CASSPSLGQAGLVASPLHF. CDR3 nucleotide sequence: TGTGCCAGCAGCCCATCGCTTGGACAGGCAGGCCTTGTGGCTTCACCCCTCCACTTT.

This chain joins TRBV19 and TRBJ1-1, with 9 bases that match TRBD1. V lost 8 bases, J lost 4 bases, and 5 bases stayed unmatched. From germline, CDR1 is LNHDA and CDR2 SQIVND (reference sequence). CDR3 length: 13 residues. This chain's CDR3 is CASDDRGSTEAFF. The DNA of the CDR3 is TGTGCCAGTGACGACAGGGGGTCCACTGAAGCTTTCTTT.

In nucleotides, the CDR3 is TGTGCCAGCAGCTTATTAAGGGGATGGGGCTCCTACGAGCAGTACTTC. Residues: CASSLLRGWGSYEQYF. The J gene is TRBJ2-7, the V gene TRBV7-2, with D possibly TRBD1 on 5 matching bases. Germline V gene lookup returns CDR1 SGHTA and CDR2 FQGNSA. Trimming stripped 2 bases from V and 0 bases from J, with 14 bases between. CDR3 length: 16 residues. Looking up the rest from reference TRBV7-2 and TRBJ2-7 gives the full variable domain: GAGVSQSPSNKVTEKGKDVELRCDPISGHTALYWYRQSLGQGLEFLIYFQGNSAPDKSGLPSDRFSAERTGGSVSTLTIQRTQQEDSAVYLCASSLLRGWGSYEQYFGPGTRLTVT.

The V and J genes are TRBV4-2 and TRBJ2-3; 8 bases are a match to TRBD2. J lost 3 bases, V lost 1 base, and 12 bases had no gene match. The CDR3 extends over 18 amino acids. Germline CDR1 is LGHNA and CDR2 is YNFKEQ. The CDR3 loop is CASSQGILAAGGTDTQYF. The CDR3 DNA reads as TGTGCCAGCAGCCAAGGAATACTAGCGGCCGGAGGTACAGATACGCAGTATTTT.

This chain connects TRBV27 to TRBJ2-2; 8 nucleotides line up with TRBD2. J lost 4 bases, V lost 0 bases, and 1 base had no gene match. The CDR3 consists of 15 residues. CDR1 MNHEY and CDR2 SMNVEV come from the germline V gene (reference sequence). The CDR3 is CASSLSRGGTGELFF. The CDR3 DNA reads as TGTGCCAGCAGTTTATCCCGGGGGGGCACCGGGGAGCTGTTTTTT.

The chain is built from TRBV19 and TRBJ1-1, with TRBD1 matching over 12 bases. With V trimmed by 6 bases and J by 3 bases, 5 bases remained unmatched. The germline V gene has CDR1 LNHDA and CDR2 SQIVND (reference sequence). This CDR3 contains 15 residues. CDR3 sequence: CASREGQGAYTEAFF. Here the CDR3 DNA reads TGTGCCAGTAGGGAGGGACAGGGGGCTTACACTGAAGCTTTCTTT.

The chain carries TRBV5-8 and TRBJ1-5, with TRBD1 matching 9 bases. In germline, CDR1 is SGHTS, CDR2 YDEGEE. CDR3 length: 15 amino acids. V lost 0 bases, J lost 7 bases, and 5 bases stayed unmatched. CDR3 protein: CASSLGTGVGQPQHF. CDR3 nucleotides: TGTGCCAGCAGCTTGGGGACAGGGGTTGGGCAGCCCCAGCATTTT.

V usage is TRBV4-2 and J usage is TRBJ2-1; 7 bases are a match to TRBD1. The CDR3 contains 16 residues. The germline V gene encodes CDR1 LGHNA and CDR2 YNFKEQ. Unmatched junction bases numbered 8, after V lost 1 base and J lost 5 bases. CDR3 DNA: TGTGCCAGCAGCCAAGTTGAGGCAGGGGGAAACAATGAGCAGTTCTTC. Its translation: CASSQVEAGGNNEQFF.

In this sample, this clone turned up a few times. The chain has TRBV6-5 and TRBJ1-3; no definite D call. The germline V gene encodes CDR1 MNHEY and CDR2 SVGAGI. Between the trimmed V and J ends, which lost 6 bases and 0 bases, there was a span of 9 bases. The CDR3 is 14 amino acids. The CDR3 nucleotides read TGTGCCAGCAGAAAGCAGGTCTCTGGAAACACCATATATTTT. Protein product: CASRKQVSGNTIYF.

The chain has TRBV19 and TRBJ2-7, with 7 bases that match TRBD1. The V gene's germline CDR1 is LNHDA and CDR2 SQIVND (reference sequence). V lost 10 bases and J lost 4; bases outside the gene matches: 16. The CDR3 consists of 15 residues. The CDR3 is CATRGWSGGEYEQYF. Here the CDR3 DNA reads TGTGCCACCCGCGGGTGGTCAGGGGGAGAATACGAGCAGTACTTC. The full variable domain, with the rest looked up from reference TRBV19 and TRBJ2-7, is DGGITQSPKYLFRKEGQNVTLSCEQNLNHDAMYWYRQDPGQGLRLIYYSQIVNDFQKGDIAEGYSVSREKKESFPLTVTSAQKNPTAFYLCATRGWSGGEYEQYFGPGTRLTVT.

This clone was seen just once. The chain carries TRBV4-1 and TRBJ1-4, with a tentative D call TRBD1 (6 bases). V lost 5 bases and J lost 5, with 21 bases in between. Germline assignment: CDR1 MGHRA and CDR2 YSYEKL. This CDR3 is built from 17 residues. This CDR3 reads CASSERALTGLNEKLFF. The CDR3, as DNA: TGCGCCAGCAGCGAAAGGGCCCTTACAGGGCTGAATGAAAAACTGTTTTTT.

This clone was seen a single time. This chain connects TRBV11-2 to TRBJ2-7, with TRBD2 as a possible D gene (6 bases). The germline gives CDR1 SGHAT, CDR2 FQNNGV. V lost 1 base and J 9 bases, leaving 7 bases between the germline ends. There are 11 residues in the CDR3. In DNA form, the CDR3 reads TGTGCCAGCAGCTTAGCAGCGGGGCAGTACTTC. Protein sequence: CASSLAAGQYF.

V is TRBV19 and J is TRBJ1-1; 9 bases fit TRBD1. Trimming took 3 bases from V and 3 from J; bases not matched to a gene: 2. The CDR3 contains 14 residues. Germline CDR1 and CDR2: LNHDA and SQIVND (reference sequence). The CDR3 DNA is TGTGCCAGTAGTATGGGGACAGGGTACACTGAAGCTTTCTTT. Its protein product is CASSMGTGYTEAFF. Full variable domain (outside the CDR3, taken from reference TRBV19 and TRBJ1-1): DGGITQSPKYLFRKEGQNVTLSCEQNLNHDAMYWYRQDPGQGLRLIYYSQIVNDFQKGDIAEGYSVSREKKESFPLTVTSAQKNPTAFYLCASSMGTGYTEAFFGQGTRLTVV.

CDR3 DNA: TGTGCCAGTAGTATCTGGTGGGCTAGCAATCAGCCCCAGCATTTT. It yields the protein CASSIWWASNQPQHF. The V gene is TRBV19, the J gene TRBJ1-5; no clear D. Germline values: CDR1 LNHDA, CDR2 SQIVND (reference sequence). CDR3 length: 15 amino acids. Trimming removed 3 bases from V and 0 bases from J, with 9 bases in between. Full variable domain (rest looked up from reference TRBV19 and TRBJ1-5): DGGITQSPKYLFRKEGQNVTLSCEQNLNHDAMYWYRQDPGQGLRLIYYSQIVNDFQKGDIAEGYSVSREKKESFPLTVTSAQKNPTAFYLCASSIWWASNQPQHFGDGTRLSIL.

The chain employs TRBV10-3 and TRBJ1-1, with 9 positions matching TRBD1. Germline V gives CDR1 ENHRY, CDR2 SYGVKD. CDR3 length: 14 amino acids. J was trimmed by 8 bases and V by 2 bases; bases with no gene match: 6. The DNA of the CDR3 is TGTGCCATCAGTGAGCCCGACAGGGGGAAAGAAGCTTTCTTT. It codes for CAISEPDRGKEAFF.

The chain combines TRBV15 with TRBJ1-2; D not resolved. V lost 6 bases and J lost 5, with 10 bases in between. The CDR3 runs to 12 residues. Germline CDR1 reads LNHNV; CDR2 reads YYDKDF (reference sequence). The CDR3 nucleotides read TGTGCCACCAGTGAGGGTCTTTATGGCTACACCTTC. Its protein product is CATSEGLYGYTF.

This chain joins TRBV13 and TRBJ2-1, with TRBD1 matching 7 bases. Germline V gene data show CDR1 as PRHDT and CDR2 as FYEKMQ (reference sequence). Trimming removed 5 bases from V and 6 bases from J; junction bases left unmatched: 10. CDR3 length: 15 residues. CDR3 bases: TGTGCCAGCAGCGCCGACAGGGCCGGGTTCAATGAGCAGTTCTTC. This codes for CASSADRAGFNEQFF.

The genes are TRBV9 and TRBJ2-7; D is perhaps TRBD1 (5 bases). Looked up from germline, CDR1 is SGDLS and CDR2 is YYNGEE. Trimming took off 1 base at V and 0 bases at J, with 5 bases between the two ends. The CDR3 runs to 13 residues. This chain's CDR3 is CASSVTGSYEQYF. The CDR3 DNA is TGTGCCAGCAGCGTAACAGGCTCCTACGAGCAGTACTTC.

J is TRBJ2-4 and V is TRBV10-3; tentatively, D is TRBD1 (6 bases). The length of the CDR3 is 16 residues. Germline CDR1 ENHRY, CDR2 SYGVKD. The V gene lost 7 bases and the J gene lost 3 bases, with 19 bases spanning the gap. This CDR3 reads CAINLTRGHRKNIQYF. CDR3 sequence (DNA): TGTGCCATCAATTTAACCCGGGGACACCGCAAAAACATTCAGTACTTC.

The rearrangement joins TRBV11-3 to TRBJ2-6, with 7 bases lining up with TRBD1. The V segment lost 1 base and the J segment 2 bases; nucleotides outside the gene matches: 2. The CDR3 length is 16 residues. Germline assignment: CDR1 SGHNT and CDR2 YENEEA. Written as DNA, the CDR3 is TGTGCCAGCAGCTTAGGTCAGGGGGCTGGGGCCAACGTCCTGACTTTC. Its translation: CASSLGQGAGANVLTF.

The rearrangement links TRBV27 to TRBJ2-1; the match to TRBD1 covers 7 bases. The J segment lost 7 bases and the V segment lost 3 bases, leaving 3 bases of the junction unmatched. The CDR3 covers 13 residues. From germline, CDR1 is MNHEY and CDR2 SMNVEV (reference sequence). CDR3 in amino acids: CASSFNRGNEQFF. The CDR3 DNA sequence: TGTGCCAGCAGTTTTAACAGGGGAAATGAGCAGTTCTTC.

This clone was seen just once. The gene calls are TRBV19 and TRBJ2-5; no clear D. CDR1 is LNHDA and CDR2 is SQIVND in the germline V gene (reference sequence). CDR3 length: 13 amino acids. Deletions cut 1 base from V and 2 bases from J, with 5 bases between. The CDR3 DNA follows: TGTGCCAGTAGTATAGGGCGGCAAGAGACCCAGTACTTC. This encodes CASSIGRQETQYF.

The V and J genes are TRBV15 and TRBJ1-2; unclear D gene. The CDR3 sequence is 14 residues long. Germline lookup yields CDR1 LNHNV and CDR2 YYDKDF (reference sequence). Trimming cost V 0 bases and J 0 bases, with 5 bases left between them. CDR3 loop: CATSRDRTNYGYTF. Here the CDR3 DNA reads TGTGCCACCAGCAGAGACAGGACTAACTATGGCTACACCTTC.

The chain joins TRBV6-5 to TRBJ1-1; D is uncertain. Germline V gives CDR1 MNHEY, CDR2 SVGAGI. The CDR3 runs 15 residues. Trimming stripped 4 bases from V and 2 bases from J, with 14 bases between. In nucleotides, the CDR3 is TGTGCCAGCAGTTTCGACCGGGGTGCTAACACTGAAGCTTTCTTT. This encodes CASSFDRGANTEAFF.

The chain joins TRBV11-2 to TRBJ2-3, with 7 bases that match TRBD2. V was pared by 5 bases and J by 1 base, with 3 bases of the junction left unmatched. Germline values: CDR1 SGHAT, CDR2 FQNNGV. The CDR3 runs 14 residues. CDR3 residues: CASSVTSGTDTQYF. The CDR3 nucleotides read TGTGCCAGCAGCGTTACTAGCGGCACAGATACGCAGTATTTT. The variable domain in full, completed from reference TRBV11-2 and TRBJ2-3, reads EAGVAQSPRYKIIEKRQSVAFWCNPISGHATLYWYQQILGQGPKLLIQFQNNGVVDDSQLPKDRFSAERLKGVDSTLKIQPAKLEDSAVYLCASSVTSGTDTQYFGPGTRLTVL.

For the CDR3, the DNA is TGTGCCAGCAGCCCGGAGGAGCGGGGGGGATACAATGAGCAGTTCTTC. This sequence encodes CASSPEERGGYNEQFF. The chain recombines TRBV3-1 (or the pseudogene TRBV3-2) with TRBJ2-1; TRBD2 agrees at 10 bases. The CDR3 runs 16 residues. Germline V gives CDR1 LGHDT, CDR2 YNNKEL (reference sequence). Trimming took 4 bases from V and 4 from J; bases not matched to a gene: 7.

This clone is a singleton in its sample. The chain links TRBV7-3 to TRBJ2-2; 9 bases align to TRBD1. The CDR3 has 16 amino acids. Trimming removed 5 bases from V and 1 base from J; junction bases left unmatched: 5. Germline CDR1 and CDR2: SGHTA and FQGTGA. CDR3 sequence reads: CASSQQGAKNTGELFF. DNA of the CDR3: TGTGCCAGCAGCCAACAGGGGGCTAAGAACACCGGGGAGCTGTTTTTT.